This T cell receptor beta chain was identified in a study of cytomegalovirus exposure and HLA in healthy donors. As regards this clone: Its antigen remains unknown.

Trimming shortened V by 5 bases and J by 0 bases, and 5 bases separated the two germline ends. The CDR3 consists of 11 residues. Germline V gives CDR1 SQVTM, CDR2 ANQGSEA. A multiplex PCR was run with 60 Vbeta primers and 13 Jbeta primers. The assay was immunoSEQ multiplex PCR, and TCRdb's table has in-frame clones only and misses some. This sample's clone table lists roughly 200,000 clones. Study-level points and caveats: The availability of immune exposure information extended only to CMV serostatus.

The source is a girl aged 2-10 years in good health and CMV-seropositive. Sequenced input: PBMCs. V gene TRBV29-1 combines with J gene TRBJ2-7; maybe TRBD2 (5 bases). CDR3 amino acids: CSVLASYEQYF. CDR3 sequence (DNA): TGCAGCGTTCTAGCCTCCTACGAGCAGTACTTC.